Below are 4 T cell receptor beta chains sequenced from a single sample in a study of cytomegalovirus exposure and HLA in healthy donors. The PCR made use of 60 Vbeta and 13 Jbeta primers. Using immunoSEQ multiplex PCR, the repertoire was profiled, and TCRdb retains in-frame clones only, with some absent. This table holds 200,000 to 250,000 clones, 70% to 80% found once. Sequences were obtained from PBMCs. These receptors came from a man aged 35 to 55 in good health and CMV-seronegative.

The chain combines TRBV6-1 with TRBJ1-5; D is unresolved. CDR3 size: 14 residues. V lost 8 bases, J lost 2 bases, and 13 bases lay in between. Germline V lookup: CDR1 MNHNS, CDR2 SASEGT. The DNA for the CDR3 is TGTGCCAGCCTTGTAACATTTGGCAATCAGCCCCAGCATTTT. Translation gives CASLVTFGNQPQHF.

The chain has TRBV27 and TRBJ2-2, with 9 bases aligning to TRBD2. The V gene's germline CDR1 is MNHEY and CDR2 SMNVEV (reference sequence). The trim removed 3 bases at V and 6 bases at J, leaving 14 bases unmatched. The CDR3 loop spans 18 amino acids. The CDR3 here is CASSFSTSGILLAGELFF. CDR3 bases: TGTGCCAGCAGTTTCTCGACTAGCGGAATCTTATTGGCCGGGGAGCTGTTTTTT.

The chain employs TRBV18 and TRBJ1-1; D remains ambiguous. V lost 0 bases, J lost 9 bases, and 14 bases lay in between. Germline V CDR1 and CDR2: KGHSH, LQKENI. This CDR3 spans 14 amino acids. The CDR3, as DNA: TGTGCCAGCTCACCACCGATGAGAATTCATCAAGCTTTCTTT. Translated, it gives CASSPPMRIHQAFF.

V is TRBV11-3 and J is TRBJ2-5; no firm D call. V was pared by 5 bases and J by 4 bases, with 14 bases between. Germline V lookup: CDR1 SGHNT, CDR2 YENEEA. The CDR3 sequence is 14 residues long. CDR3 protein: CASSPRPGSETQYF. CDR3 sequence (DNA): TGTGCCAGCAGCCCTCGACCAGGATCAGAGACCCAGTACTTC. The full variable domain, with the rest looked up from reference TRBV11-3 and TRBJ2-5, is EAGVVQSPRYKIIEKKQPVAFWCNPISGHNTLYWYLQNLGQGPELLIRYENEEAVDDSQLPKDRFSAERLKGVDSTLKIQPAELGDSAVYLCASSPRPGSETQYFGPGTRLLVL.